This is a list of T cell receptor beta chains from one sample in a study of T and B cells in COVID-19 patients. Each CDR3 protein is one row after TCRdb ran MiXCR on the multiplex PCR reads. Of several thousand distinct CDR3 sequences detected, 25% to 40% appear once; the ten largest clones hold 50% to 70%. Sample: blood. The receptors were gathered from a human donor with active COVID-19. Each CDR3 is given with its conserved first and last residue. The D gene is left open where the match is weak. The size field is filled for only some rows; it gives once, few, many or a size class.

clone_size	v_call	d_call	j_call	cdr3_length	cdr3_aa	cdr3_nt
few	TRBV10-3	.	TRBJ2-3	13	CAISRSSTDTQYF	TGTGCCATCAGCAGGTCTAGCACAGATACGCAGTATTTT
.	TRBV11-1	.	TRBJ1-1	13	CASSTPVNTEAFF	TGTGCCAGCAGCACCCCGGTGAACACTGAAGCTTTCTTT
medium-sized	TRBV6-5	TRBD1	TRBJ2-2	13	CATTGANTGELFF	TGTGCCACGACAGGGGCGAACACCGGGGAGCTGTTTTTT
few	TRBV6-5	.	TRBJ1-1	14	CASSPPGVNTEAFF	TGTGCCAGCAGTCCCCCAGGGGTGAACACTGAAGCTTTCTTT
.	TRBV5-6	.	TRBJ1-5	15	CASSWGWRNNQPQHF	TGTGCCAGCAGCTGGGGATGGAGGAATAATCAGCCCCAGCATTTT
.	TRBV12-3/TRBV12-4	.	TRBJ1-5	13	CASSSSGNQPQHF	TGTGCCAGCAGTTCGTCGGGCAATCAGCCCCAGCATTTT
.	TRBV21-1	.	TRBJ2-5	11	CASSKQETQYF	TGTGCCAGCAGCAAACAAGAGACCCAGTACTTC
medium-sized	TRBV29-1	TRBD2	TRBJ2-3	12	CSVGSGIDTQYF	TGCAGCGTTGGTAGCGGGATAGATACGCAGTATTTT
.	TRBV27	TRBD1	TRBJ2-1	15	CASSPGTVLYNEQFF	TGTGCCAGCAGTCCCGGGACAGTACTCTACAATGAGCAGTTCTTC
few	TRBV7-2	.	TRBJ2-1	12	CASSSFGNEQFF	TGTGCCAGCAGCTCATTCGGCAATGAGCAGTTCTTC
few	TRBV5-1	.	TRBJ2-7	16	CASSLGGTQSSYEQYF	TGCGCCAGCAGCTTGGGGGGGACACAGAGCTCCTACGAGCAGTACTTC
few	TRBV13	.	TRBJ1-1	12	CASSSRTVEAFF	TGTGCCAGCAGCTCTAGGACCGTTGAAGCTTTCTTT
few	TRBV19	TRBD2	TRBJ2-1	14	CASSIVRGSTEQFF	TGTGCCAGTAGTATAGTACGCGGGAGCACTGAGCAGTTCTTC
.	TRBV18	.	TRBJ2-5	14	CASSPDSVQETQYF	TGTGCCAGCTCACCGGATTCTGTTCAAGAGACCCAGTACTTC
.	TRBV5-3	.	TRBJ2-1	14	CASSSPGRFNEQFF	TGCGCCAGCAGCTCCCCCGGGCGGTTCAATGAGCAGTTCTTC
few	TRBV20-1	.	TRBJ2-3	12	CSARKLTDTQYF	TGCAGTGCTAGAAAACTCACAGATACGCAGTATTTT
medium-sized	TRBV19	.	TRBJ2-3	14	CASSPGQYTDTQYF	TGTGCCAGTAGTCCAGGACAGTACACAGATACGCAGTATTTT
.	TRBV30	TRBD2	TRBJ2-4	15	CAWSVAGLAKNIQYF	TGTGCCTGGAGTGTAGCGGGATTAGCCAAAAACATTCAGTACTTC
.	TRBV27	.	TRBJ2-5	13	CASRVQGTETQYF	TGTGCCAGCAGGGTCCAGGGGACCGAGACCCAGTACTTC
.	TRBV18	.	TRBJ2-3	18	CASSELPRPRRPTDTQYF	TGTGCCAGCTCAGAACTTCCTCGGCCCCGGAGGCCCACAGATACGCAGTATTTT
few	TRBV27	.	TRBJ2-7	16	CASSLGWPGISYEQYF	TGTGCCAGCAGTTTAGGCTGGCCAGGAATCTCCTACGAGCAGTACTTC
medium-sized	TRBV7-2	TRBD1	TRBJ2-7	14	CASTRQGSIYEQYF	TGTGCCAGCACCCGACAGGGGTCCATCTACGAGCAGTACTTC
.	TRBV6-5	TRBD1	TRBJ1-1	17	CASSRPGQGPHFTEAFF	TGTGCCAGCAGTCGTCCGGGACAGGGACCCCACTTTACTGAAGCTTTCTTT
.	TRBV27	TRBD1	TRBJ2-2	14	CASSLVQGPGELFF	TGTGCCAGCAGCTTAGTACAGGGGCCAGGGGAGCTGTTTTTT
.	TRBV20-1	.	TRBJ1-2	12	CSGAEADYGYTF	TGCAGCGGGGCAGAGGCAGACTATGGCTACACCTTC
medium-sized	TRBV5-5	TRBD1	TRBJ2-5	17	CASSPSTGGAVGETQYF	TGTGCCAGCAGCCCCTCGACAGGGGGCGCCGTGGGAGAGACCCAGTACTTC
many	TRBV29-1	.	TRBJ1-5	14	CSVASSGSNQPQHF	TGCAGCGTTGCCAGCTCGGGGAGCAATCAGCCCCAGCATTTT
.	TRBV13	.	TRBJ2-7	15	CASSFNGQASYEQYF	TGTGCCAGCAGCTTTAATGGTCAGGCCTCCTACGAGCAGTACTTC
.	TRBV18	.	TRBJ1-3	13	CASSQARGDTIYF	TGTGCCAGCTCACAAGCACGTGGGGACACCATATATTTT
.	TRBV20-1	.	TRBJ2-3	14	CTSGWERAQNTQYF	TGCACCTCTGGGTGGGAGAGGGCACAGAATACGCAGTATTTT
medium-sized	TRBV30	.	TRBJ2-7	13	CAWRRLESYEQYF	TGTGCCTGGAGGAGACTCGAATCCTACGAGCAGTACTTC
few	TRBV6-2/TRBV6-3	.	TRBJ2-2	12	CASSYRRGELFF	TGTGCCAGCAGTTATAGGAGGGGGGAGCTGTTTTTT
.	TRBV28	TRBD2	TRBJ2-1	14	CASSLPGGGEEQFF	TGTGCCAGCAGTTTACCCGGGGGGGGGGAGGAGCAGTTCTTC
few	TRBV10-3	TRBD1	TRBJ2-7	14	CAISEKGQGYEQYF	TGTGCCATCAGTGAAAAGGGACAGGGTTACGAGCAGTACTTC
few	TRBV5-6	TRBD2	TRBJ2-3	17	CASSLRRTGGGTDTQYF	TGTGCCAGCAGCTTGAGGAGGACGGGAGGCGGCACAGATACGCAGTATTTT
.	TRBV6-5	TRBD2	TRBJ2-7	14	CASSLGLAGVEQYF	TGTGCCAGCAGTCTTGGACTAGCGGGAGTGGAGCAGTACTTC
few	TRBV27	.	TRBJ1-3	15	CASSLTGSSGNTIYF	TGTGCCAGCAGTTTAACAGGGAGCTCTGGAAACACCATATATTTT
.	TRBV6-2/TRBV6-3	TRBD2	TRBJ2-5	15	CASRETSGRAGTQYF	TGTGCCAGCAGGGAAACTAGCGGGAGGGCCGGGACCCAGTACTTC
few	TRBV7-2	.	TRBJ2-3	12	CASSPYTDTQYF	TGTGCCAGCAGCCCGTACACAGATACGCAGTATTTT
.	TRBV11-1	.	TRBJ1-3	15	CASSLGLDRRNTIYF	TGTGCCAGCAGCTTAGGCCTGGACAGAAGAAACACCATATATTTT
medium-sized	TRBV18	.	TRBJ2-1	14	CASSQTGYYNEQFF	TGTGCCAGCTCACAAACGGGTTATTACAATGAGCAGTTCTTC
few	TRBV12-3/TRBV12-4	.	TRBJ2-7	15	CASSPTGGSSYEQYF	TGTGCCAGCAGCCCTACAGGAGGTAGCTCCTACGAGCAGTACTTC
.	TRBV20-1	.	TRBJ1-5	14	CSAREGDTYQPQHF	TGCAGTGCTAGAGAAGGGGACACATATCAGCCCCAGCATTTT
medium-sized	TRBV29-1	.	TRBJ2-1	13	CSVRVSGYNEQFF	TGCAGCGTTCGGGTCAGCGGCTACAATGAGCAGTTCTTC
.	TRBV7-2	.	TRBJ1-2	13	CATNGPRNYGYTF	TGTGCCACTAACGGGCCCCGAAACTATGGCTACACCTTC
few	TRBV6-5	.	TRBJ1-4	14	CASGIGGFNEKLFF	TGTGCCAGCGGAATAGGGGGGTTCAATGAAAAACTGTTTTTT
.	TRBV14	.	TRBJ1-6	13	CASSLTGGSPLHF	TGTGCCAGCAGCCTGACAGGCGGTTCACCCCTCCACTTT
medium-sized	TRBV6-2/TRBV6-3	.	TRBJ2-2	13	CASSLGEAGELFF	TGTGCCAGCAGTTTAGGAGAGGCCGGGGAGCTGTTTTTT
.	TRBV6-5	TRBD1	TRBJ1-5	15	CASSYSEGAGQPQHF	TGTGCCAGCAGTTACTCCGAGGGGGCGGGTCAGCCCCAGCATTTT
.	TRBV6-6	.	TRBJ1-5	15	CASSPDSLSNQPQHF	TGTGCCAGCAGTCCGGACAGTCTTAGCAATCAGCCCCAGCATTTT